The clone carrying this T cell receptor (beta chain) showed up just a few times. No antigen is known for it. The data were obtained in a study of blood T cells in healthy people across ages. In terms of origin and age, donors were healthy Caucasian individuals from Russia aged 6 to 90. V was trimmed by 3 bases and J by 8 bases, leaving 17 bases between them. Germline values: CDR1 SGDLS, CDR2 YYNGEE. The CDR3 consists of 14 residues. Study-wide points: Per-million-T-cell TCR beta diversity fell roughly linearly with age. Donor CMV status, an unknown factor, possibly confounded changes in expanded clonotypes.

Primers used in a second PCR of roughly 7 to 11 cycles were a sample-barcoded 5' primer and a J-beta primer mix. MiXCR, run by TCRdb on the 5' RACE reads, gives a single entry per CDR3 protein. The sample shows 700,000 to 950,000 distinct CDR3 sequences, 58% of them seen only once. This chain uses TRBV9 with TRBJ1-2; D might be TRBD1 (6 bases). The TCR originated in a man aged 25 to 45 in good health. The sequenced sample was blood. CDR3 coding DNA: TGTGCCAGCAGCGATGGTGCCCGGGGGCGAGGCTACACCTTC. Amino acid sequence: CASSDGARGRGYTF.